Below are 28 T cell receptor beta chains sequenced from a single sample in a study of Ad26.COV2.S vaccination and SARS-CoV-2 variants. Regarding treatment: about 20 received Ad26.COV2.S at low or high dose, single or two shots; 5 received placebo; per-sample allocation not given. The samples date from day 63 after the first vaccine or placebo injection. Produced via immunoSEQ multiplex PCR; TCRdb's table is partial and in-frame only. The repertoire holds some 250,000 clones, with 88% as singletons. The material was peripheral blood, obtained in a trial of Ad26.COV2.S vaccine versus placebo. The receptors stem from a person between 18 and 60 years old who received the Ad26.COV2.S COVID-19 vaccine or a placebo.

The chain joins TRBV7-2 to TRBJ1-2; 11 nucleotides align to TRBD1. Trimming removed 7 bases from V and 5 bases from J; junction bases left unmatched: 9. Per germline, CDR1 SGHTA and CDR2 FQGNSA. The CDR3 is made up of 15 amino acids. CDR3 coding DNA: TGTGCCAGCACCACCGGACAGGGGGCAAAATATGGCTACACCTTC. It yields the protein CASTTGQGAKYGYTF.

The chain employs TRBV6-1 and TRBJ1-5; 7 bases fit TRBD1. Germline V gives CDR1 MNHNS, CDR2 SASEGT. V lost 4 bases, J lost 0 bases, and 18 bases stayed unmatched. This CDR3 has 20 residues. The CDR3 reads CASSASLMAGGLASNQPQHF. CDR3 sequence (DNA): TGTGCCAGCAGTGCGAGTTTAATGGCAGGGGGGTTGGCTAGCAATCAGCCCCAGCATTTT.

The V gene is TRBV19, the J gene TRBJ1-5; no clear D. The CDR3 is 15 amino acids. Per germline, CDR1 LNHDA and CDR2 SQIVND (reference sequence). Trimming removed 7 bases at V and 0 bases at J, with 13 bases between. CDR3 DNA: TGTGCCAGTACCATGGCCGGAAATAGCAATCAGCCCCAGCATTTT. It codes for CASTMAGNSNQPQHF.

This chain links TRBV6-2 or TRBV6-3 with TRBJ2-1, with D possibly being TRBD1 or TRBD2 (5 bases each). CDR1 and CDR2 (germline): MNHEY, SVGEGT. This CDR3 comprises 16 residues. Trimming removed 0 bases from V and 7 bases from J, with 16 bases in between. CDR3 coding DNA: TGTGCCAGCAGTTACTCGAACCCAGCGGCAGGGAATGAGCAGTTCTTC. Translating it yields CASSYSNPAAGNEQFF.

This chain connects TRBV14 to TRBJ2-5; D uncertain. The CDR3 has 12 amino acids. The germline gives CDR1 SGHDN, CDR2 FVKESK. Trimming pared 1 base from V and 4 bases from J, leaving 4 bases between. DNA of the CDR3: TGTGCCAGCAGCCAAGTGACAGAGACCCAGTACTTC. Its translation: CASSQVTETQYF. The full variable domain, in which reference TRBV14 and TRBJ2-5 provide the parts outside the CDR3, is EAGVTQFPSHSVIEKGQTVTLRCDPISGHDNLYWYRRVMGKEIKFLLHFVKESKQDESGMPNNRFLAERTGGTYSTLKVQPAELEDSGVYFCASSQVTETQYFGPGTRLLVL.

This chain joins TRBV7-2 and TRBJ2-2, with a possible D match to TRBD1 (7 bases). Trimming removed 9 bases from V and 6 bases from J, with 14 bases in between. In germline, CDR1 is SGHTA, CDR2 FQGNSA. The CDR3 contains 13 residues. The CDR3 is CASFPRGAGELFF. CDR3 nucleotides: TGTGCCAGTTTTCCCAGGGGGGCCGGGGAGCTGTTTTTT.

This rearrangement joins TRBV30 to TRBJ1-5; tentative D call: TRBD1 (6 bases). The CDR3 spans 15 residues. Trimming removed 3 bases from V and 0 bases from J, with 12 bases in between. Germline V gene data show CDR1 as GTSNPN and CDR2 as SVGIG (reference sequence). CDR3 nucleotides: TGTGCCTGGAGACCACAGGGTTATAGCAATCAGCCCCAGCATTTT. Amino acid sequence: CAWRPQGYSNQPQHF. Based on the CDR3 plus reference TRBV30 and TRBJ1-5, the full variable domain is SQTIHQWPATLVQPVGSPLSLECTVEGTSNPNLYWYRQAAGRGLQLLFYSVGIGQISSEVPQNLSASRPQDRQFILSSKKLLLSDSGFYLCAWRPQGYSNQPQHFGDGTRLSIL.

The chain carries TRBV14 and TRBJ1-5; D ambiguous. The V and J ends lost 4 bases and 4 bases respectively, with 20 bases between them. CDR1 is SGHDN and CDR2 is FVKESK in the germline V gene. The CDR3 is 17 amino acids. CDR3 in amino acids: CASSLRVRGITNQPQHF. In nucleotides, the CDR3 is TGTGCCAGCAGCCTGCGGGTACGAGGGATCACGAATCAGCCCCAGCATTTT.

The chain recombines TRBV9 with TRBJ2-5; D remains ambiguous. This CDR3 region has 14 residues. Germline assignment: CDR1 SGDLS and CDR2 YYNGEE. The V and J ends lost 0 bases and 5 bases respectively, with 11 bases between them. The DNA of the CDR3 is TGTGCCAGCAGCGTAGGCTCATATAGCGAGACCCAGTACTTC. Its translation is CASSVGSYSETQYF.

The rearrangement joins TRBV6-2 or TRBV6-3 to TRBJ1-2, with D unclear. The CDR3 covers 14 residues. The germline V gene encodes CDR1 MNHEY and CDR2 SVGEGT. Trimming left V 0 bases short and J 8 bases short, with 13 bases between. The CDR3 nucleotides read TGTGCCAGCAGTTACTCGCCCAGTCGATCCGGCTACACCTTC. It is translated as CASSYSPSRSGYTF.

The chain couples TRBV18 to TRBJ1-3, with 7 bases fitting TRBD1. J gave up 0 bases and V 3 bases, and 8 bases lay outside the gene matches. CDR1 KGHSH and CDR2 LQKENI come from the germline V gene. The CDR3 runs to 17 residues. CDR3 protein: CASSPLPGTDSGNTIYF. The DNA for the CDR3 is TGTGCCAGCTCACCGTTACCCGGGACAGACTCTGGAAACACCATATATTTT.

The chain joins TRBV24-1 to TRBJ2-3, with D perhaps matching TRBD1 (5 bases). The germline V gene encodes CDR1 KGHDR and CDR2 SFDVKD. V shed 7 bases and J shed 0 bases, with 7 bases lying between them. This CDR3 comprises 13 residues. As DNA, the CDR3 is TGTGCCACCAGGGGGCTTAGCACAGATACGCAGTATTTT. This sequence encodes CATRGLSTDTQYF.

This clone was observed once. Other DNA sequences in this specimen translate into the identical CDR3. The J gene is TRBJ2-3, the V gene TRBV7-9, with no clear D. The CDR3 contains 11 residues. From germline, CDR1 is SEHNR and CDR2 FQNEAQ (reference sequence). V shed 3 bases and J shed 5 bases, with 3 bases lying between them. CDR3 in DNA: TGTGCCAGCAGCTTGGAAGATACGCAGTATTTT. Its protein is CASSLEDTQYF.

The rearrangement links TRBV5-6 to TRBJ1-2; 9 bases fit TRBD1. The CDR3 totals 16 residues. V gave up 4 bases and J gave up 2 bases; unmatched junction bases: 9. Germline CDR1 is SGHDT and CDR2 is YYEEEE. CDR3 loop: CASSPVQGAQNYGYTF. The CDR3 bases are TGTGCCAGCAGCCCGGTACAGGGGGCGCAGAACTATGGCTACACCTTC.

The chain is built from TRBV4-2 and TRBJ1-6, with D perhaps TRBD1 (6 bases). Germline V gene data show CDR1 as LGHNA and CDR2 as YNFKEQ. Deletions cut 11 bases from V and 9 bases from J, with 17 bases between. The CDR3 contains 13 residues. The CDR3 sequence is CAVRGGLSSPLHF. Here the CDR3 DNA reads TGTGCCGTGCGGGGGGGCCTGTCTTCACCCCTCCACTTT.

The chain uses TRBV30 and TRBJ2-7, with 12 bases identical to TRBD1. Trimming at V came to 5 bases and at J to 3 bases, leaving 5 bases not matched to a gene. Germline CDR1 GTSNPN, CDR2 SVGIG (reference sequence). The CDR3 has 14 residues. CDR3 nucleotide sequence: TGTGCCTGGCAAGGGACAGGGGGCCTCTACGAGCAGTACTTC. Protein sequence: CAWQGTGGLYEQYF.

The chain combines TRBV27 with TRBJ1-5; D unclear. This CDR3 has 13 amino acids. From germline, CDR1 is MNHEY and CDR2 SMNVEV (reference sequence). The V and J ends lost 5 bases and 4 bases respectively, with 9 bases between them. In nucleotides, the CDR3 is TGTGCCAGCAGTCGGGCTGATAATCAGCCCCAGCATTTT. Its translation is CASSRADNQPQHF.

This clone was counted between two and nine times. This sequence joins TRBV6-5 and TRBJ1-3; D unclear. CDR3 length equals 15 residues. V was pared by 6 bases and J by 0 bases, with 12 bases between. Germline CDR1 and CDR2: MNHEY and SVGAGI. The chain's CDR3 is CASSNHRGSGNTIYF. The DNA for the CDR3 is TGTGCCAGCAGCAACCACCGGGGCTCTGGAAACACCATATATTTT.

The CDR3 loop is CASSMLTGITDTQYF. The CDR3 bases are TGTGCCAGTAGTATGTTAACGGGGATCACAGATACGCAGTATTTT. The rearrangement uses TRBV19 and TRBJ2-3, with D perhaps matching TRBD2 (5 bases). The CDR3 covers 15 residues. CDR1 is LNHDA, CDR2 SQIVND, per germline (reference sequence). V lost 3 bases and J lost 2, with 12 bases in between.

The V call is TRBV18, the J call TRBJ1-3; no clear D. The CDR3 length is 16 residues. Germline values: CDR1 KGHSH, CDR2 LQKENI. V dropped 2 bases and J dropped 4 bases, with 15 bases sitting between them. The CDR3, as DNA: TGTGCCAGCTCACCAAAACTTGCTGAAATCGGAAACACCATATATTTT. Residues: CASSPKLAEIGNTIYF.

The chain combines TRBV7-2 with TRBJ1-3; D possibly corresponds to TRBD1 (5 bases). Trimming removed 5 bases at V and 2 bases at J, with 10 bases between. This CDR3 comprises 14 residues. In germline, CDR1 is SGHTA, CDR2 FQGNSA. CDR3 DNA sequence: TGTGCCAGCAGCCCGAGGGGTCCTGGAAACACCATATATTTT. It codes for CASSPRGPGNTIYF. The full variable domain, with the rest looked up from reference TRBV7-2 and TRBJ1-3, is GAGVSQSPSNKVTEKGKDVELRCDPISGHTALYWYRQSLGQGLEFLIYFQGNSAPDKSGLPSDRFSAERTGGSVSTLTIQRTQQEDSAVYLCASSPRGPGNTIYFGEGSWLTVV.

Points on this clone: The junction differs from germline at one of its ends, possibly a read error. The rearrangement links TRBV7-7 to TRBJ2-6, with 8 bases identical to TRBD1. Germline assignment: CDR1 SSHAT and CDR2 FNYEAQ (reference sequence). The CDR3 covers 16 residues. The CDR3 DNA reads TGTGCTAGCAGCTTAGGACAGGGTGTTGGGGCCAACGTCCTGACTTTC. Amino acids: CASSLGQGVGANVLTF.

In the case of this clone: The junction does not match germline at one end; this may be a read error. The genes are TRBV7-7 and TRBJ2-1; D is undetermined. Germline V gene lookup returns CDR1 SSHAT and CDR2 FNYEAQ (reference sequence). The CDR3 consists of 13 residues. CDR3 in DNA: TGTGCTAGCAGCTTCGCCGTGGGAAATGAGCAGTTCTTC. This sequence encodes CASSFAVGNEQFF.

CDR3 residues: CASSLQATDTQYF. CDR3 nucleotide sequence: TGTGCCAGCAGCTTGCAGGCCACAGATACGCAGTATTTT. V gene TRBV5-8 combines with J gene TRBJ2-3, with D hard to call. Germline V CDR1 and CDR2: SGHTS, YDEGEE. With 1 base removed from V and 2 bases from J, the gap between germline ends came to 5 bases. The CDR3 is made up of 13 amino acids.

The chain combines TRBV6-1 with TRBJ2-1; 11 nucleotides align to TRBD2. Germline V gene lookup returns CDR1 MNHNS and CDR2 SASEGT. This CDR3 is built from 15 residues. The V and J ends lost 2 bases and 6 bases, in that order; junction bases with no gene match: 3. CDR3 in amino acids: CASSESSGGSNEQFF. DNA for the CDR3: TGTGCCAGCAGTGAATCTAGCGGGGGGAGCAATGAGCAGTTCTTC.

The chain combines TRBV10-3 with TRBJ2-7; D gene unclear. Germline values: CDR1 ENHRY, CDR2 SYGVKD. The CDR3 sequence is 14 residues long. Trimming took off 11 bases at V and 1 base at J, with 18 bases between the two ends. The CDR3 reads CAARHPGRSYEQYF. The CDR3 DNA follows: TGTGCCGCCCGTCACCCTGGACGGTCCTACGAGCAGTACTTC.

V and J are TRBV4-1 and TRBJ2-1; 8 bases agree with TRBD2. With 0 bases clipped from V and 4 bases from J, the junction kept 8 bases outside the gene matches. The CDR3 is made up of 17 amino acids. Germline CDR1 is MGHRA and CDR2 is YSYEKL. The CDR3 here is CASSQDGAGVVYNEQFF. The CDR3 region has the DNA TGCGCCAGCAGCCAAGATGGAGCGGGAGTTGTGTACAATGAGCAGTTCTTC.

The J gene is TRBJ1-1, the V gene TRBV19; 9 bases are a match to TRBD1. V was clipped by 3 bases and J by 1 base; unmatched bases: 0. This CDR3 is 14 amino acids long. The germline V gene has CDR1 LNHDA and CDR2 SQIVND (reference sequence). The CDR3 DNA follows: TGTGCCAGTAGTATGGGACAGGGGAACACTGAAGCTTTCTTT. It yields the protein CASSMGQGNTEAFF.